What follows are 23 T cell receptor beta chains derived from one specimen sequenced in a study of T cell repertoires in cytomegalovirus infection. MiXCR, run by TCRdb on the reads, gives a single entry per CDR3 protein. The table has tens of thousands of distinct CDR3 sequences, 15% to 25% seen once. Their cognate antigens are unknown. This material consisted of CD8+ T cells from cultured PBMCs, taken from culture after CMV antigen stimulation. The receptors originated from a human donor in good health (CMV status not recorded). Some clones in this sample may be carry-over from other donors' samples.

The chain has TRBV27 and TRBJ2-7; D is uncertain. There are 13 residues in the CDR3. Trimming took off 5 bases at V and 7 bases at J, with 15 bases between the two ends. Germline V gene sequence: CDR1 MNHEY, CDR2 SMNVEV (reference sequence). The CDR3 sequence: CASSPGPRREQYF. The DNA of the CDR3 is TGTGCCAGCAGTCCCGGACCGCGCAGGGAGCAGTACTTC.

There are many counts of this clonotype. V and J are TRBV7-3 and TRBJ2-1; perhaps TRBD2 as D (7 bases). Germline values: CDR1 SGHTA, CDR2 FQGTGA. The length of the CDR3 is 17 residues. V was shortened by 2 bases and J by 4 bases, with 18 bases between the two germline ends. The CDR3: CASSLLGGPGGYNEQFF. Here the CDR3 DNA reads TGTGCCAGCAGCTTATTAGGGGGGCCGGGGGGATACAATGAGCAGTTCTTC.

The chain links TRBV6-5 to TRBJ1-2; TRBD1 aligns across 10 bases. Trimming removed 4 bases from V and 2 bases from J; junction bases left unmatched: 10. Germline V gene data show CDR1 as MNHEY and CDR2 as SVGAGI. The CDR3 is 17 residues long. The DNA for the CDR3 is TGTGCCAGCAGTTCAACCCGTGCGACAGGGGGCAACTATGGCTACACCTTC. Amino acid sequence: CASSSTRATGGNYGYTF.

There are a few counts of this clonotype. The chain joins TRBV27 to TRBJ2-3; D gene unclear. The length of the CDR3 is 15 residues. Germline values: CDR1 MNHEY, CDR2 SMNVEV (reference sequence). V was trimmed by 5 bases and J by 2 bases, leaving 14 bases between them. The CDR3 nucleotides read TGTGCCAGCAGTCCCTACAGACTCCACACAGATACGCAGTATTTT. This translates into CASSPYRLHTDTQYF.

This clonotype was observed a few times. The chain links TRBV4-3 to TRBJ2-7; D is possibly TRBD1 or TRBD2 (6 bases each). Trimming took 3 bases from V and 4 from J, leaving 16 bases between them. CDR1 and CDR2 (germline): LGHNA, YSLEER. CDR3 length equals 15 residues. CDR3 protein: CASSQDEGGTYEQYF. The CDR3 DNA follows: TGCGCCAGCAGCCAGGACGAAGGGGGGACATACGAGCAGTACTTC.

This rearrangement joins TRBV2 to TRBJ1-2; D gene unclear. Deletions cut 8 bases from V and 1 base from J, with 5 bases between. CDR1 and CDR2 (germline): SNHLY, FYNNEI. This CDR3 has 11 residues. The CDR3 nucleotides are TGTGCCAGCTTAGTTAACTATGGCTACACCTTC. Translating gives CASLVNYGYTF.

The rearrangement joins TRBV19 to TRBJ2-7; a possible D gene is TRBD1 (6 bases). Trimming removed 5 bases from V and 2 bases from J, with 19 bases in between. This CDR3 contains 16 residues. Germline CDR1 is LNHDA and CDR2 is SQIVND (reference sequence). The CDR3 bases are TGTGCCAGTAGTGCAACTACAGGGCTTCATCCCTACGAGCAGTACTTC. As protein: CASSATTGLHPYEQYF.

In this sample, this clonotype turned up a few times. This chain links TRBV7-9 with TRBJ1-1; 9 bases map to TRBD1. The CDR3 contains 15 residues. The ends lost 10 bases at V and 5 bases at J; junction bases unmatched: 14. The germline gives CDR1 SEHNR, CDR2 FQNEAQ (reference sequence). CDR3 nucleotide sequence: TGTGCCACACCGGAATTTGACAGGGGGGTTACTGAAGCTTTCTTT. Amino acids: CATPEFDRGVTEAFF.

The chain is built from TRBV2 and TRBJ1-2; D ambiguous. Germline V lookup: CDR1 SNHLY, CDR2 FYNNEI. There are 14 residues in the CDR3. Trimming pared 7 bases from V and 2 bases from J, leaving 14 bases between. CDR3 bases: TGTGCCAGCACCGTCGGGGAAATAAACTATGGCTACACCTTC. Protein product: CASTVGEINYGYTF.

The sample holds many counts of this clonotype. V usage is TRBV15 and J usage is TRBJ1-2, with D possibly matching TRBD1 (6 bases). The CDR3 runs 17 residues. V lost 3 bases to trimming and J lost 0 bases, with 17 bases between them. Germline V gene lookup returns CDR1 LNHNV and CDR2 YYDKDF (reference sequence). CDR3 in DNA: TGTGCCACCAGCAGTGGCACCACAGGGTTGCCTAACTATGGCTACACCTTC. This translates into CATSSGTTGLPNYGYTF.

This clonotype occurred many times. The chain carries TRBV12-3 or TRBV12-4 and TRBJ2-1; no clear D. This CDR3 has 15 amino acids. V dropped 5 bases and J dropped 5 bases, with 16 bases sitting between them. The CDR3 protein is CASSPPSFTNNEQFF. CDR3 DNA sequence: TGTGCCAGCAGTCCTCCTTCCTTTACTAACAATGAGCAGTTCTTC.

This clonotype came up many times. The DNA for the CDR3 is TGTGCCAGCACCGGTACAGGGGATAGCAATCAGCCCCAGCATTTT. It is translated as CASTGTGDSNQPQHF. The chain links TRBV7-9 to TRBJ1-5; 7 bases line up with TRBD1. The CDR3 has 15 amino acids. The J segment lost 0 bases and the V segment lost 7 bases, leaving 6 bases of the junction unmatched. Germline V gene data show CDR1 as SEHNR and CDR2 as FQNEAQ (reference sequence).

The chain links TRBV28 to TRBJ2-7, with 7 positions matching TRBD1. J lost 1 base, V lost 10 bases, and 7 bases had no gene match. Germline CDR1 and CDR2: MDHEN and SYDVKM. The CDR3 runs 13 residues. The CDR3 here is CAIRPGQSYEQYF. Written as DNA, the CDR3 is TGTGCCATCCGACCGGGACAGTCCTACGAGCAGTACTTC.

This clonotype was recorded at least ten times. This CDR3 is CASSIPGGIINEQFF. The CDR3 nucleotides are TGTGCCAGTAGTATACCTGGGGGCATTATTAATGAGCAGTTCTTC. The chain employs TRBV19 and TRBJ2-1; tentatively, D is TRBD1 (6 bases). Trimming removed 2 bases from V and 7 bases from J, with 15 bases in between. Looked up from germline, CDR1 is LNHDA and CDR2 is SQIVND (reference sequence). This CDR3 has 15 residues. Full variable domain (remainder filled in from reference TRBV19 and TRBJ2-1): DGGITQSPKYLFRKEGQNVTLSCEQNLNHDAMYWYRQDPGQGLRLIYYSQIVNDFQKGDIAEGYSVSREKKESFPLTVTSAQKNPTAFYLCASSIPGGIINEQFFGPGTRLTVL.

The CDR3 DNA is TGTGCCAGCAGCCCAGGACTGGGAGAGGAGCAGTACTTC. As protein: CASSPGLGEEQYF. V and J are TRBV7-6 and TRBJ2-7; the D gene is possibly TRBD2 (5 bases). V lost 5 bases and J 7 bases, leaving 15 bases between the germline ends. Looked up from germline, CDR1 is SGHVS and CDR2 is FNYEAQ. The CDR3 consists of 13 residues.

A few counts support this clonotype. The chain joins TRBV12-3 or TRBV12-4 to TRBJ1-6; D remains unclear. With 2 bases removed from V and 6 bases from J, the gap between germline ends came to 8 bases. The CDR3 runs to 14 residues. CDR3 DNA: TGTGCCAGCAGTTTAAAGACAAGTAATTCACCCCTCCACTTT. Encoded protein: CASSLKTSNSPLHF.

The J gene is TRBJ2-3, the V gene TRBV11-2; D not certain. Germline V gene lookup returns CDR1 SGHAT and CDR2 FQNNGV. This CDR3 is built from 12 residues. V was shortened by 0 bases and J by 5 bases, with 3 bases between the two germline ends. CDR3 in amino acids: CASSLDQDTQYF. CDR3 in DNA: TGTGCCAGCAGCTTAGATCAAGATACGCAGTATTTT.

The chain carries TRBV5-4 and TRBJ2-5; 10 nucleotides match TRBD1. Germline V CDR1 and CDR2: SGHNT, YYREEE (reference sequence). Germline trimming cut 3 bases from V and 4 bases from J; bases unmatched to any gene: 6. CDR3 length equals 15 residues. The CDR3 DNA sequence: TGTGCCAGCAGCTCATGGACAGGGGGTTCAGAGACCCAGTACTTC. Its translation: CASSSWTGGSETQYF. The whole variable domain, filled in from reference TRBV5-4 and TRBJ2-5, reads ETGVTQSPTHLIKTRGQQVTLRCSSQSGHNTVSWYQQALGQGPQFIFQYYREEENGRGNFPPRFSGLQFPNYSSELNVNALELDDSALYLCASSSWTGGSETQYFGPGTRLLVL.

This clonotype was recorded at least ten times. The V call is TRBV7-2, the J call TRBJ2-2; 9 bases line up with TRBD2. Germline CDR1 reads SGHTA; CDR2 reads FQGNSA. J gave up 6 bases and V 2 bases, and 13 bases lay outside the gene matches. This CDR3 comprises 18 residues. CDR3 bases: TGTGCCAGCAGCTTATTGGGACTAGCCACCCTGCTTCCCGGGGAGCTGTTTTTT. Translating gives CASSLLGLATLLPGELFF.

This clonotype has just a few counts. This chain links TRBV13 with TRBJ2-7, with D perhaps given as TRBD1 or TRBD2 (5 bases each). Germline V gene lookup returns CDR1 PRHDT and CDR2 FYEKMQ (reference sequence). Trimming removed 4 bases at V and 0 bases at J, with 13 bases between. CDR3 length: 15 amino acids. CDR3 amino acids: CASSSRDGSSYEQYF. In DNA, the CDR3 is TGTGCCAGCAGCTCTAGGGACGGAAGCTCCTACGAGCAGTACTTC.

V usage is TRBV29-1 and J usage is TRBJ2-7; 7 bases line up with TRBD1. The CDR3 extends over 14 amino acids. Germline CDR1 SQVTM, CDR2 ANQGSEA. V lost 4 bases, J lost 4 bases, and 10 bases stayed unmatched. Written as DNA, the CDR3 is TGCAGCGTTGTTGGGGACAGCGTATGGTACGAGCAGTACTTC. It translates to CSVVGDSVWYEQYF.

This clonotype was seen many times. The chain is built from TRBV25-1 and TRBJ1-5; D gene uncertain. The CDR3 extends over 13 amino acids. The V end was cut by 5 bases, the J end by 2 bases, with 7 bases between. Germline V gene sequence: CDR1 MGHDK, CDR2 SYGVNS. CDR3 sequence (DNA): TGTGCCAGCAGTTTTGGGCGCAATCAGCCCCAGCATTTT. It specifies CASSFGRNQPQHF.

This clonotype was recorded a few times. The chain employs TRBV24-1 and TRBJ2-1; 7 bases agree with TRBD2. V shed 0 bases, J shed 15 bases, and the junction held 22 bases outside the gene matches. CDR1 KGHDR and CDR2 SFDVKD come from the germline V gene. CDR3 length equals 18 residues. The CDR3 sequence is CATSDLLKLGLAAPKPFF. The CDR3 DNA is TGTGCCACCAGTGATTTGCTAAAACTTGGTCTAGCGGCCCCTAAACCGTTCTTC.